A single sample gave rise to the 24 T cell receptor beta chains below, sequenced in a study of T-cell reconstitution after alpha-beta-depleted transplantation in children (dated by TCRdb to about 2016). The method behind the library was PCR. The sequencer was an Illumina HiSeq 2500. TCR library preparation used molecular barcoding, with unique molecular identifiers applied to normalize quantification of the TCRbeta repertoire. TCRdb reprocessing: public reads trimmed at Q25 with fastp, clones called with MiXCR, in-frame beta chains kept. Rows matching on CDR3 protein sequence are summarized as one entry with the most common DNA and genes. The sample table records around 600,000 distinct CDR3 sequences; 20% to 25% of these occur just once. Together, the top ten hold 14% of the sample. The treatment or condition label, as the study defines it: allogeneic hematopoietic cell transplantation with graft depleted of TCRalphabeta T cells and CD19 B cells.

Specimen: PBMCs, mostly from graft donor cells, collected 360 days after TCRalphabeta/CD19-depleted stem cell transplant. Receptor source: a boy less than two years old who had a stem cell transplant for acute myeloid leukemia, so the T cells may come from the graft donor.

This clonotype was seen many times. The chain has TRBV12-3 or TRBV12-4 and TRBJ1-1; D gene unclear. The CDR3 spans 14 residues. The ends were cut back, 3 bases at V and 1 base at J, with 9 bases in the middle. The CDR3 spells CASSFLDWNTEAFF. The CDR3 DNA sequence: TGTGCCAGCAGTTTCTTAGATTGGAACACTGAAGCTTTCTTT.

This clonotype was recorded a few times. The chain employs TRBV7-2 and TRBJ2-2; 12 bases are shared with TRBD2. J lost 0 bases, V lost 11 bases, and 4 bases had no gene match. CDR1 and CDR2 from the germline V gene are SGHTA and FQGNSA. The CDR3 consists of 15 residues. CDR3 DNA: TGTGCCGGACTAGCGGGGTCCGCGAACACCGGGGAGCTGTTTTTT. Translating it yields CAGLAGSANTGELFF.

The rearrangement uses TRBV12-3 or TRBV12-4 and TRBJ1-1; a possible D gene is TRBD1 (5 bases). This CDR3 has 13 residues. V shed 3 bases and J shed 9 bases, with 14 bases lying between them. The CDR3 region is CASSLESWGKAFF. As DNA, the CDR3 is TGTGCCAGCAGTTTGGAATCGTGGGGGAAAGCTTTCTTT.

Only a few counts were recorded for this clonotype. The CDR3 loop is CAISWRNRGSLLHNEQFF. CDR3 sequence (DNA): TGTGCCATCAGCTGGAGGAACAGGGGATCGCTCCTTCACAATGAGCAGTTCTTC. This chain connects TRBV10-3 to TRBJ2-1; 7 bases map to TRBD1. Germline V lookup: CDR1 ENHRY, CDR2 SYGVKD. The CDR3 length is 18 residues. Germline trimming cut 6 bases from V and 5 bases from J; bases unmatched to any gene: 19.

This clonotype has ten or more counts. The chain has TRBV5-5 and TRBJ1-1, with a tentative D call TRBD1 (6 bases). CDR1 is SGHKS, CDR2 YYEKEE, per germline (reference sequence). V lost 4 bases and J 0 bases, leaving 13 bases between the germline ends. The CDR3 sequence is 15 residues long. CDR3 residues: CASSPGGTLNTEAFF. The CDR3 DNA follows: TGTGCCAGCAGCCCGGGAGGGACACTGAACACTGAAGCTTTCTTT.

The sample holds a few counts of this clonotype. The chain combines TRBV12-3 or TRBV12-4 with TRBJ1-1, with 8 bases that match TRBD1. V dropped 6 bases and J dropped 0; count of bases not matched to a gene: 6. The CDR3 consists of 15 residues. This chain's CDR3 is CASRSSGQVNTEAFF. CDR3 coding DNA: TGTGCCAGCAGATCCTCGGGACAGGTGAACACTGAAGCTTTCTTT.

The chain carries TRBV18 and TRBJ2-7, with 7 positions matching TRBD1. CDR3 length equals 15 residues. CDR1 and CDR2 (germline): KGHSH, LQKENI. V gave up 3 bases and J gave up 1 base; unmatched junction bases: 6. DNA of the CDR3: TGTGCCAGCTCACCCAGTACGGGACAGTCCTACGAGCAGTACGTC. Amino acid sequence: CASSPSTGQSYEQYV.

A few counts support this clonotype. This chain links TRBV5-1 with TRBJ2-1, with TRBD2 matching over 10 bases. This CDR3 spans 14 amino acids. V lost 5 bases to trimming and J lost 5 bases; unmatched junction nucleotides: 4. Per the germline V gene, CDR1 is SGHRS and CDR2 is YFSETQ. CDR3 loop: CASRGGLANNEQFF. CDR3 nucleotide sequence: TGCGCCAGCAGAGGGGGACTAGCGAACAATGAGCAGTTCTTC. Complete variable domain (other parts from reference TRBV5-1 and TRBJ2-1): KAGVTQTPRYLIKTRGQQVTLSCSPISGHRSVSWYQQTPGQGLQFLFEYFSETQRNKGNFPGRFSGRQFSNSRSEMNVSTLELGDSALYLCASRGGLANNEQFFGPGTRLTVL.

This chain connects TRBV7-2 to TRBJ2-5; possibly TRBD2 for D (5 bases). The CDR3 spans 16 residues. V was trimmed by 1 base and J by 1 base, leaving 13 bases between them. Per germline, CDR1 SGHTA and CDR2 FQGNSA. The CDR3 DNA sequence: TGTGCCAGCAGCTTAGTCGGGGTACCATCCCAAGAGACCCAGTACTTC. Translating it yields CASSLVGVPSQETQYF.

At least ten counts were recorded for this clonotype. This chain connects TRBV12-3 or TRBV12-4 to TRBJ2-3; 9 nucleotides align to TRBD2. With 5 bases clipped from V and 0 bases from J, the junction kept 6 bases outside the gene matches. The CDR3 consists of 16 residues. CDR3 residues: CASSPASGASTDTQYF. CDR3 sequence (DNA): TGTGCCAGCAGTCCCGCTAGCGGGGCGAGCACAGATACGCAGTATTTT.

The V and J genes are TRBV5-6 and TRBJ2-3, with 7 bases matching TRBD1. The J segment lost 3 bases and the V segment lost 3 bases, leaving 4 bases of the junction unmatched. Germline V gene sequence: CDR1 SGHDT, CDR2 YYEEEE. This CDR3 comprises 14 residues. The CDR3 bases are TGTGCCAGCAGCTGGGGACAGAAGACAGATACGCAGTATTTT. It is translated as CASSWGQKTDTQYF.

The chain links TRBV6-1 to TRBJ1-2; possibly TRBD1 for D (6 bases). V was clipped by 6 bases and J by 8 bases, with 19 bases between them. Looked up from germline, CDR1 is MNHNS and CDR2 is SASEGT. The CDR3 runs 14 residues. CDR3 region: CASRTNRDPSGYTF. The CDR3 DNA sequence: TGTGCCAGCAGGACAAACAGGGACCCAAGCGGCTACACCTTC.

This chain connects TRBV7-2 to TRBJ2-1; D remains unclear. This CDR3 contains 14 residues. Between the trimmed V and J ends, which lost 3 bases and 2 bases, there was a span of 8 bases. The germline CDR1 and CDR2 sequences are SGHTA and FQGNSA. CDR3 DNA sequence: TGTGCCAGCAGCTTGAGGCAGGCCTACAATGAGCAGTTCTTC. It translates to CASSLRQAYNEQFF.

This clonotype was counted ten times or more. The J gene is TRBJ2-3, the V gene TRBV20-1; no clear D. CDR3 length: 13 residues. Germline loops: CDR1 DFQATT, CDR2 SNEGSKA (reference sequence). V was clipped by 0 bases and J by 0 bases, with 4 bases between them. CDR3 residues: CSARDSSTDTQYF. The CDR3 DNA reads as TGCAGTGCTAGAGACTCTAGCACAGATACGCAGTATTTT.

The rearrangement joins TRBV6-4 to TRBJ2-1; D may correspond to TRBD1 or TRBD2 (5 bases each). Per the germline V gene, CDR1 is MRHNA and CDR2 is SNTAGT. This CDR3 has 14 amino acids. Trimming removed 4 bases at V and 0 bases at J, with 7 bases between. The CDR3 spells CASSVGDSYNEQFF. In DNA, the CDR3 is TGTGCCAGCAGTGTGGGGGACTCCTACAATGAGCAGTTCTTC.

V is TRBV28 and J is TRBJ1-6; D call uncertain. CDR1 MDHEN and CDR2 SYDVKM come from the germline V gene. CDR3 size: 14 residues. V gave up 7 bases and J gave up 7 bases, with 14 bases separating them. The CDR3 DNA reads as TGTGCCAGCATCTTACAAGTTGGGAATTCACCCCTCCACTTT. Amino acid sequence: CASILQVGNSPLHF. The full variable domain, its missing parts supplied by reference TRBV28 and TRBJ1-6, is DVKVTQSSRYLVKRTGEKVFLECVQDMDHENMFWYRQDPGLGLRLIYFSYDVKMKEKGDIPEGYSVSREKKERFSLILESASTNQTSMYLCASILQVGNSPLHFGNGTRLTVT.

This clonotype was counted many times. The genes are TRBV11-3 and TRBJ2-1; D not certain. The CDR3 runs to 13 residues. V shed 4 bases and J shed 8 bases, with 12 bases lying between them. The V gene's germline CDR1 is SGHNT and CDR2 YENEEA. The CDR3 sequence: CASSSSHFDEQFF. The CDR3 DNA sequence: TGTGCCAGCAGCTCTTCTCATTTCGATGAGCAGTTCTTC.

This clonotype was seen repeatedly, ten times or more. This chain links TRBV29-1 with TRBJ2-3, with D possibly being TRBD2 (6 bases). Germline V gene sequence: CDR1 SQVTM, CDR2 ANQGSEA. The length of the CDR3 is 14 residues. Trimming shortened V by 8 bases and J by 2 bases, and 17 bases separated the two germline ends. The CDR3 nucleotides read TGCAGCTCTGGACACCGGGACTTCACAGATACGCAGTATTTT. Protein product: CSSGHRDFTDTQYF.

In this sample, this clonotype turned up many times. The chain uses TRBV7-9 and TRBJ2-5; 13 bases agree with TRBD2. The V gene end was trimmed by 3 bases and the J gene end by 0 bases; junction bases not matched to a gene: 13. This CDR3 contains 20 residues. Germline assignment: CDR1 SEHNR and CDR2 FQNEAQ (reference sequence). CDR3 region: CASSFWKGLAGTTNQETQYF. CDR3 DNA sequence: TGTGCCAGCAGCTTTTGGAAGGGACTAGCGGGGACCACTAACCAAGAGACCCAGTACTTC.

V and J are TRBV28 and TRBJ2-3; D might be TRBD1 (6 bases). Trimming stripped 5 bases from V and 7 bases from J, with 16 bases between. The length of the CDR3 is 14 residues. Looked up from germline, CDR1 is MDHEN and CDR2 is SYDVKM. CDR3 residues: CASSPHSGVNTQYF. As DNA, the CDR3 is TGTGCCAGCAGTCCTCACTCAGGGGTAAATACGCAGTATTTT.

This clonotype showed up many times. The rearrangement uses TRBV20-1 and TRBJ2-3, with D possibly being TRBD2 (6 bases). The V and J ends lost 3 bases and 7 bases respectively, with 11 bases between them. Germline values: CDR1 DFQATT, CDR2 SNEGSKA (reference sequence). The length of the CDR3 is 12 residues. The CDR3 coding sequence is TGCAGTGCTAGCCGCAGGGACTATACGCAGTATTTT. Translated: CSASRRDYTQYF.

This clonotype was found many times. V is TRBV12-3 or TRBV12-4 and J is TRBJ2-5; D is perhaps TRBD1 or TRBD2 (5 bases each). The CDR3 covers 14 residues. The V gene lost 4 bases and the J gene lost 3 bases, with 12 bases spanning the gap. The CDR3 coding sequence is TGTGCCAGCAGTTCCGGGGACGTTGAAGAGACCCAGTACTTC. It specifies CASSSGDVEETQYF.

The genes are TRBV7-8 and TRBJ2-5; no clear D. The germline CDR1 and CDR2 sequences are SGHVS and FQNEAQ. V lost 5 bases, J lost 5 bases, and 15 bases lay in between. The CDR3 covers 14 residues. CDR3 nucleotide sequence: TGTGCCAGCAGCCACATGTACCCCGGTGAGACCCAGTACTTC. Amino acid sequence: CASSHMYPGETQYF.

This clonotype was recorded a few times. V gene TRBV15 combines with J gene TRBJ2-7, with 8 bases matching TRBD1. Germline CDR1 LNHNV, CDR2 YYDKDF (reference sequence). V gave up 0 bases and J gave up 7 bases; unmatched junction bases: 5. The CDR3 covers 14 residues. The CDR3 loop is CATSREDRVNEQYF. For the CDR3, the DNA is TGTGCCACCAGCAGAGAGGACAGGGTAAATGAGCAGTACTTC.